The clone carrying this T cell receptor (beta chain) was picked up a small number of times. Antigen specificity is unknown. This CDR3 comprises 15 residues. Trimming left V 3 bases short and J 7 bases short, with 13 bases between. CDR1 SEHNR and CDR2 FQNEAQ come from the germline V gene (reference sequence). This sample was included in a study of regulatory T cells in long-lasting Graves disease. Study as a whole: Disease was considered persistent Graves' disease after over 5 years of antithyroid drugs (with positive TSH receptor antibodies). Whole-study results and caveats: More public clonotypes were shared by persistent patients (about 3,000) than by new patients (approximately 990).

Time point given: persistent/refractory GD, antithyroid drugs over 5 years with positive TRAb. RNA extracted from PBMCs served as the sequencing template. In Xi'an, China, an endocrinology department was the source of patients. Both iRepertoire HTBI primers and Arm-PCR of CDR3 regions were used to build the TCR beta libraries. Per the original data handling: In the combined samples, approximately 64 TRBV and 14 to 15 TRBJ segments were identified. TCRdb called the multiplex PCR reads again in MiXCR, with one record for every CDR3 protein. TCRdb assigned the V and J calls; the authors' analysis was not used. The data contain 350,000 to 450,000 distinct CDR3 sequences, about a fifth of them singletons.

This sequence was found in a female donor with Graves disease. The chain employs TRBV7-9 and TRBJ1-6, with TRBD1 as a possible D gene (6 bases). This sample comprised peripheral blood mononuclear cells (PBMCs), obtained when the disease was refractory, from a patient treated with antithyroid drugs. The CDR3 loop is CASSFGGDTNSPLHF. The CDR3 bases are TGTGCCAGCAGCTTTGGAGGGGACACGAATTCACCCCTCCACTTT.